The source of this T cell receptor (beta chain) is a study of glioma-infiltrating T cells after dendritic cell vaccination. About the study: Autologous tumor lysate-pulsed dendritic cell vaccination was given between about 2003 and 2013.

Remarks on this clone: Its antigen remains unidentified.

Amplification used 60 V beta primers and 13 J beta primers. Assay: immunoSEQ multiplex PCR; the TCRdb copy retains only in-frame clones and omits some. The sample lists tens of thousands of clones; roughly 87% were seen once. Notes on the study in general: Longer survival after dendritic cell vaccination followed higher pretreatment TIL content.

Sample time point: after dendritic cell vaccination, including at tumor progression/relapse. In germline, CDR1 is SGHTS, CDR2 YDEGEE. The CDR3 extends over 14 amino acids. Trimming shortened V by 1 base and J by 7 bases, and 12 bases separated the two germline ends. The source of this sequence is a human donor with glioblastoma. Material: blood, obtained after dendritic cell vaccination. This chain connects TRBV5-8 to TRBJ1-5, with D uncertain. The CDR3 DNA reads TGTGCCAGCAGCTTGAGCTTAAGCGCGCAGCCCCAGCATTTT. Protein product: CASSLSLSAQPQHF. Supplemented by reference TRBV5-8 and TRBJ1-5, the full variable domain reads EAGVTQSPTHLIKTRGQQATLRCSPISGHTSVYWYQQALGLGLQFLLWYDEGEERNRGNFPPRFSGRQFPNYSSELNVNALELEDSALYLCASSLSLSAQPQHFGDGTRLSIL.